These T cell receptor beta chains were read from a single sample in a study of CD8 T cells in Susac syndrome. TCRdb called the immunoSEQ multiplex PCR reads again in MiXCR, with one record for every CDR3 protein. Here the sample spans fewer than 65,000 distinct CDR3 sequences, around 94% being singletons. The sample consisted of CD8+ T cells from PBMCs. The receptors originated from a human donor in good health. The CDR3 runs from the conserved cysteine through the conserved F or W. D genes are given only for firm matches. Size is omitted from some rows. Given values are once, few, many or a class for expanded clones.

TRBJ2-1,TRBD1,14,TRBV6-5,-,TGTGCCAGCAGCGGGACAGGGGGTGGCAATGAGCAGTTCTTC,CASSGTGGGNEQFF
TRBJ2-7,-,12,TRBV29-1,-,TGCAGCGTTGAACAACAGGACTACGAGCAGTACTTC,CSVEQQDYEQYF
TRBJ1-3,-,14,TRBV5-1,-,TGCGCCAGCAGCGAGAGCGGCTCTGGAAACACCATATATTTT,CASSESGSGNTIYF
TRBJ2-2,-,13,TRBV15,once,TGTGCCACCAGCCTCATCGATGGCGGGGAGCTGTTTTTT,CATSLIDGGELFF
TRBJ1-5,TRBD1,14,TRBV6-5,-,TGTGCCAGCACCTCCGGGACAGGGATTCAGCCCCAGCATTTT,CASTSGTGIQPQHF
TRBJ1-2,-,15,TRBV28,once,TGTGCCAGCACCAATATGGGGGATCTCATCTATGGCTACACCTTC,CASTNMGDLIYGYTF
TRBJ2-1,-,14,TRBV7-6,-,TGTGCCAGCAGCCTGACCCCGGATACAGGTGGCGAGTTCTTC,CASSLTPDTGGEFF
TRBJ2-7,-,16,TRBV27,-,TGTGCCAGCAGTTTCTCCTCGGGACAAATCTCCTACGAGCAGTACTTC,CASSFSSGQISYEQYF
TRBJ2-7,-,13,TRBV9,-,TGTGCCAGCAGCGTAGGGGGGGTTGGCGAGCAGTACTTC,CASSVGGVGEQYF
TRBJ2-3,-,15,TRBV12-3/TRBV12-4,-,TGTGCCAGCATCCCCAGCGGCGGGTTCACAGATACGCAGTATTTT,CASIPSGGFTDTQYF
TRBJ2-1,-,15,TRBV28,-,TGTGCCAGCAGTTTGTACGGCAGCTCCTACAATGAGCAGTTCTTC,CASSLYGSSYNEQFF
TRBJ2-3,-,14,TRBV29-1,-,TGCAGCGTTGAAGGGCAGACCCGCACAGATACGCAGTATTTT,CSVEGQTRTDTQYF
TRBJ2-7,TRBD1,15,TRBV5-1,-,TGCGCCAGCACTCCTAGGGGGACAGCGTCCTACGAGCAGTACTTC,CASTPRGTASYEQYF
TRBJ2-7,-,15,TRBV3-1,-,TGTGCCAGCAGCCCAGACCCCGGACGCTCCTACGAGCAGTACTTC,CASSPDPGRSYEQYF
TRBJ2-1,-,13,TRBV2,-,TGTGCCAGCAGTGAGGGCAGGGGCTATGAGCAGTTCTTC,CASSEGRGYEQFF
TRBJ2-6,-,16,TRBV7-9,-,TGTGCCAGCAGCTTAAATGAGTTCTCTAGGGCCAACGTCCTGACTTTC,CASSLNEFSRANVLTF
TRBJ2-3,TRBD2,18,TRBV10-2,-,TGCGCCAGCAGTAGACTAGCGGGGACTCAAACTAGCACAGATACGCAGTATTTT,CASSRLAGTQTSTDTQYF
TRBJ2-3,-,14,TRBV7-3,once,TGTGCCAGCAGCTTGGCGGGGTCGGAAGATACGCAGTATTTT,CASSLAGSEDTQYF
TRBJ1-2,TRBD1,16,TRBV4-1,-,TGCGCCAGCAGCCAAGATCTTCCTCAGGGGGCAGGTGGCTACACCTTC,CASSQDLPQGAGGYTF
TRBJ2-1,TRBD2,16,TRBV3-1,-,TGTGCCAGCAGCCACCGGACTAGCGGGGGGGTGGGTGAGCAGTTCTTC,CASSHRTSGGVGEQFF
TRBJ1-5,-,15,TRBV23-1,-,TGCGCCAGCAGTCATACCTCAGGGCGCAATCAGCCCCAGCATTTT,CASSHTSGRNQPQHF
TRBJ2-1,-,12,TRBV13,few,TGTGCCAGCAGCGTAGACGAGAATGAGCAGTTCTTC,CASSVDENEQFF
TRBJ1-1,-,14,TRBV30,-,TGTGCCTGGAGTCTGGTGGGTTTGAACACTGAAGCTTTCTTT,CAWSLVGLNTEAFF
TRBJ1-5,-,16,TRBV12-3/TRBV12-4,-,TGTGCCAGCAGTTTAGCGGGTCCCCGGAGCAATCAGCCCCAGCATTTT,CASSLAGPRSNQPQHF
TRBJ2-7,-,15,TRBV19,-,TGTGCCAGTAGCCCAGGACGGGGGAGCTCCTACGAGCAGTACTTC,CASSPGRGSSYEQYF
TRBJ2-7,-,11,TRBV6-5,once,TGTGCCAGCAGTGACGGCTACGAGCAGTACTTC,CASSDGYEQYF
TRBJ1-1,TRBD1,15,TRBV5-1,-,TGCGCCAGCAGCCTGAGGGCAGGGGGAGACACTGAAGCTTTCTTT,CASSLRAGGDTEAFF
TRBJ2-3,TRBD1,15,TRBV4-1,-,TGCGCCAGCAGCCAGGACAGGGGGAGAACAGATACGCAGTATTTT,CASSQDRGRTDTQYF
TRBJ1-5,-,14,TRBV19,-,TGTGCCAGTAGTAGGGCAGGGGGCAATCAGCCCCAGCATTTT,CASSRAGGNQPQHF
TRBJ1-6,-,17,TRBV12-3/TRBV12-4,-,TGTGCCAGCAGTTTACCTCTGTCCGGGCTGGGGGATTCACCCCTCCACTTT,CASSLPLSGLGDSPLHF
TRBJ2-1,-,14,TRBV28,-,TGTGCCAGCAGTTTGGGTGGGTTAGTGGATGAGCAGTTCTTC,CASSLGGLVDEQFF
TRBJ2-5,-,11,TRBV7-9,once,TGTGCCAGCAGCTTACACGAGACCCAGTACTTC,CASSLHETQYF
TRBJ1-5,-,12,TRBV6-1,few,TGTGCCAGCAGCCTAGTAGATCAGCCCCAGCATTTT,CASSLVDQPQHF
TRBJ1-1,-,15,TRBV5-6,-,TGTGCCAGCACCTACTCCCTCGGGGTGAACACTGAAGCTTTCTTT,CASTYSLGVNTEAFF
TRBJ2-5,-,13,TRBV3-1,-,TGTGCCAGCAGCCAGCAACAAGAAGAGACCCAGTACTTC,CASSQQQEETQYF
TRBJ2-5,-,14,TRBV7-9,-,TGTGCCAGCAGCCCTCCACGGTCCCTGGAGACCCAGTACTTC,CASSPPRSLETQYF
TRBJ2-1,TRBD2,15,TRBV19,-,TGTGCCAGTAGTACGACTAGCGGGGCGTACAATGAGCAGTTCTTC,CASSTTSGAYNEQFF
TRBJ2-3,-,15,TRBV12-3/TRBV12-4,-,TGTGCCAGCAGTTTAGCAGAATTTACCACAGATACGCAGTATTTT,CASSLAEFTTDTQYF
TRBJ2-2,-,15,TRBV13,-,TGTGCCAGCAGCTTACGACAGGAGAACACCGGGGAGCTGTTTTTT,CASSLRQENTGELFF
TRBJ2-1,-,14,TRBV5-1,-,TGCGCCAGCAGGGCCAGTAGCTCCTACAATGAGCAGTTCTTC,CASRASSSYNEQFF
TRBJ1-1,TRBD1,14,TRBV12-3/TRBV12-4,-,TGTGCCAGCAAATCCGGGACAGGGGTGACTGAAGCTTTCTTT,CASKSGTGVTEAFF
TRBJ2-7,TRBD1,15,TRBV27,-,TGTGCCAGCAGTTTATCGGGACAGGGTGTCTACGAGCAGTACTTC,CASSLSGQGVYEQYF
TRBJ2-5,-,14,TRBV4-1,-,TGCGCCAGCAGCCAAATGGCGGCGGGGGAGACCCAGTACTTC,CASSQMAAGETQYF
TRBJ1-2,-,15,TRBV4-1,-,TGCGCCAGCAGCCAACCGCTGGGGGGCGGGAATGGCTACACCTTC,CASSQPLGGGNGYTF
TRBJ1-1,-,12,TRBV9,-,TGTGCCAGCACCTACAGGAACACTGAAGCTTTCTTT,CASTYRNTEAFF
TRBJ2-1,TRBD2,17,TRBV4-1,-,TGCGCCAGCAGCCAAGAAGGGGGCCTAGCGGGATACAATGAGCAGTTCTTC,CASSQEGGLAGYNEQFF
TRBJ2-2,-,13,TRBV6-2/TRBV6-3,-,TGTGCCAGCAGTTACACGGTCTCCGGGGAGCTGTTTTTT,CASSYTVSGELFF
TRBJ2-3,TRBD1,15,TRBV7-2,-,TGTGCCAGCAGCTTAGGCCGACAGGGGAGGTATACGCAGTATTTT,CASSLGRQGRYTQYF
TRBJ2-7,-,12,TRBV28,-,TGTGCCAGCACTCCAGGTGCCTACGAGCAGTACTTC,CASTPGAYEQYF
TRBJ1-1,TRBD1,15,TRBV4-1,-,TGCGCCAGCAGCCCCAGCGGACAGGGCAGGACTGAAGCTTTCTTT,CASSPSGQGRTEAFF
TRBJ2-3,TRBD2,16,TRBV3-1,-,TGTGCCAGCAGCCAGGAGGGACTAACGACGCAGGATACGCAGTATTTT,CASSQEGLTTQDTQYF
TRBJ1-1,TRBD1,15,TRBV29-1,-,TGCAGCGCCGAAGCACTGGGACAGATGAACACTGAAGCTTTCTTT,CSAEALGQMNTEAFF
TRBJ2-1,-,14,TRBV20-1,-,TGCAGTGCTAGCCTCCGGGGTGCTTACAATGAGCAGTTCTTC,CSASLRGAYNEQFF
TRBJ1-1,TRBD1,14,TRBV6-5,-,TGTGCCAGCAGTTACCGGGACAGCCTAAAATCAGCTTTCTTT,CASSYRDSLKSAFF
TRBJ2-3,-,16,TRBV7-3,-,TGTGCCAGCAGCTTATTAGGGGAGTATAGGACAGATACGCAGTATTTT,CASSLLGEYRTDTQYF
TRBJ1-6,TRBD1,14,TRBV19,-,TGTGCCAGTCGCCGACAGGGCCTGAATTCACCCCTCCACTTT,CASRRQGLNSPLHF
TRBJ1-1,-,14,TRBV28,-,TGTGCCAGCAGTTTCCCGACAGCGAACACTGAAGCTTTCTTT,CASSFPTANTEAFF